The next 7 T cell receptor beta chains were all read from a single sample in a study of control samples from healthy donors and cancer patients (dated by TCRdb to the early 2020s). The library was prepared using the immunoSEQ multiplex PCR assay. TCRdb retrieved this table from immuneACCESS and kept in-frame rearrangements only. Not all clones are present; in checked studies, unresolved V genes account for under half, and no reason is known for the remainder. The sample table shows about 86,000 clones, and about 92% are seen once. Around 1.5% of the sample is held by the ten biggest clonotypes. Sequenced: blood. The receptors were gathered from a woman in her 30s in good health.

The chain recombines TRBV30 with TRBJ1-6; the D gene is possibly TRBD1 (6 bases). V lost 2 bases to trimming and J lost 9 bases, with 14 bases between them. The germline gives CDR1 GTSNPN, CDR2 SVGIG (reference sequence). The CDR3 runs to 14 residues. As DNA, the CDR3 is TGTGCCTGGAGTACAGGCGGGGGCAGTTCACCCCTCCACTTT. Its translation is CAWSTGGGSSPLHF.

This clone was seen more than once but under ten times. The rearrangement uses TRBV10-2 and TRBJ1-1; D gene unclear. The CDR3 is made up of 14 amino acids. Germline V gene lookup returns CDR1 WSHSY and CDR2 SAAADI. Trimming cost V 0 bases and J 3 bases, with 8 bases left between them. CDR3 in amino acids: CASSESLWDTEAFF. CDR3 DNA: TGCGCCAGCAGTGAGTCGTTGTGGGACACTGAAGCTTTCTTT.

The CDR3 sequence is CASTLIVGTQYF. The DNA of the CDR3 is TGTGCCAGCACCCTAATAGTCGGTACGCAGTATTTT. The chain has TRBV2 and TRBJ2-3; no clear D gene. Germline CDR1 and CDR2: SNHLY and FYNNEI. V lost 7 bases and J 8 bases, leaving 13 bases between the germline ends. There are 12 residues in the CDR3.

This clone was seen only once. The J gene is TRBJ1-2, the V gene TRBV18, with 8 bases lining up with TRBD1. J was trimmed by 3 bases and V by 5 bases; bases with no gene match: 2. The CDR3 length is 13 residues. CDR1 and CDR2 from the germline V gene are KGHSH and LQKENI. The DNA for the CDR3 is TGTGCCAGCTCAAAGACAGGGGACTATGGCTACACCTTC. It is translated as CASSKTGDYGYTF.

The gene calls are TRBV7-9 and TRBJ2-7, with 7 bases fitting TRBD1. Germline values: CDR1 SEHNR, CDR2 FQNEAQ (reference sequence). The CDR3 has 16 amino acids. The V gene end was trimmed by 4 bases and the J gene end by 3 bases; junction bases not matched to a gene: 12. Here the CDR3 DNA reads TGTGCCAGCAGCTCCTATAAGGGGGCCCCTAACTACGAGCAGTACTTC. As protein: CASSSYKGAPNYEQYF.

The gene calls are TRBV23-1 and TRBJ2-7, with D perhaps being TRBD1 or TRBD2 (5 bases each). TRBV23-1 is treated as an ORF (open reading frame) with a function not yet certain. CDR3 length: 17 amino acids. V lost 3 bases to trimming and J lost 0 bases, with 18 bases between them. CDR3 nucleotides: TGCGCCAGCAGTCACCCGGGGCCGACACAGAGCTCCTACGAGCAGTACTTC. Translating gives CASSHPGPTQSSYEQYF.

This chain connects TRBV6-6 to TRBJ1-6, with 8 positions matching TRBD1. This CDR3 has 13 residues. The V segment lost 6 bases and the J segment 6 bases; nucleotides outside the gene matches: 1. Germline values: CDR1 MNHNY, CDR2 SVGAGI (reference sequence). The CDR3 DNA reads TGTGCCAGCAGAGACAGGGGTAATTCACCCCTCCACTTT. Residues: CASRDRGNSPLHF.